Shown below are 6 T cell receptor beta chains from a single sample sequenced in a study of T-cell memory formation after mild COVID-19. TCRdb used MiXCR to reprocess the 5' RACE reads, holding one entry per CDR3 protein. The sample shows around 310,000 distinct CDR3 sequences, approximately 14% of them seen only once. Sequenced input: PBMCs or a T cell subset sorted from them (not recorded which). The receptor set was obtained from a man between 18 and 35 years old who had mild COVID-19 (a few samples of this study predate the infection). Cell type and time point are not known.

This clonotype was found once. The chain is built from TRBV3-1 and TRBJ1-3, with D unclear. The CDR3 length is 15 residues. The germline gives CDR1 LGHDT, CDR2 YNNKEL (reference sequence). Trimming pared 0 bases from V and 2 bases from J, leaving 8 bases between. CDR3 DNA: TGTGCCAGCAGCCAAGATGTACTGACTGGAAACACCATATATTTT. It yields the protein CASSQDVLTGNTIYF.

The chain carries TRBV6-6 and TRBJ2-3, with TRBD2 matching over 13 bases. J was trimmed by 2 bases and V by 2 bases; bases with no gene match: 1. This CDR3 region has 16 residues. Germline-derived CDR1 and CDR2 are MNHNY and SVGAGI (reference sequence). As DNA, the CDR3 is TGTGCCAGCAGTTACGGACTAGCGGGGGCCACAGATACGCAGTATTTT. Translation: CASSYGLAGATDTQYF.

In this sample, this clonotype turned up many times. This chain joins TRBV25-1 and TRBJ2-1, with D possibly being TRBD1 (6 bases). Germline V gene lookup returns CDR1 MGHDK and CDR2 SYGVNS. There are 19 residues in the CDR3. Trimming shortened V by 4 bases and J by 0 bases, and 22 bases separated the two germline ends. CDR3 protein: CASSAPRGPTPGSYNEQFF. The CDR3 coding sequence is TGTGCCAGCAGTGCTCCCAGGGGCCCTACCCCAGGCTCCTACAATGAGCAGTTCTTC. Full variable domain (missing parts from reference TRBV25-1 and TRBJ2-1): EADIYQTPRYLVIGTGKKITLECSQTMGHDKMYWYQQDPGMELHLIHYSYGVNSTEKGDLSSESTVSRIRTEHFPLTLESARPSHTSQYLCASSAPRGPTPGSYNEQFFGPGTRLTVL.

In its sample, this clonotype was seen a few times. The rearrangement links TRBV6-5 to TRBJ2-2, with D possibly matching TRBD1 (6 bases). V shed 2 bases and J shed 7 bases, with 14 bases lying between them. Germline values: CDR1 MNHEY, CDR2 SVGAGI. The CDR3 loop spans 15 amino acids. As DNA, the CDR3 is TGTGCCAGCAGTTACGGGGGACACGGGATCGGGGAGCTGTTTTTT. As protein: CASSYGGHGIGELFF.

The chain combines TRBV20-1 with TRBJ1-4, with D hard to call. Trimming stripped 3 bases from V and 8 bases from J, with 19 bases between. CDR1 and CDR2 from the germline V gene are DFQATT and SNEGSKA (reference sequence). This CDR3 has 15 residues. Here the CDR3 reads CSASRGPGVGEKLFF. The CDR3, as DNA: TGCAGTGCTAGTCGCGGTCCTGGGGTTGGAGAAAAACTGTTTTTT.

The chain couples TRBV12-3 or TRBV12-4 to TRBJ2-1, with TRBD2 identical over 9 bases. Germline trimming cut 3 bases from V and 2 bases from J; bases unmatched to any gene: 5. The CDR3 consists of 16 residues. Here the CDR3 DNA reads TGTGCCAGCAGTTTTGATGGCGGGGGGGCCTACAATGAGCAGTTCTTC. It codes for CASSFDGGGAYNEQFF.